Below, 29 T cell receptor beta chains from the same sample are listed, as sequenced in a study of T cells in Graves' hyperthyroidism and ophthalmopathy. RNA transcripts yielded amplified TCR beta CDR3 regions. HTBI primers were used for first-round RT-PCR of the TCR CDR3. A single record per CDR3 protein comes from TCRdb applying MiXCR to the multiplex PCR reads. The table lists fewer than 700,000 distinct CDR3 sequences, roughly 15% of them singletons, with roughly 18% in the top ten. Input material: blood. The receptors derive from a woman under 30 with Graves' ophthalmopathy.

The table lists this clonotype with a few counts. The chain employs TRBV7-9 and TRBJ1-3; D ambiguous. Germline CDR1 reads SEHNR; CDR2 reads FQNEAQ (reference sequence). Trimming shortened V by 5 bases and J by 0 bases, and 11 bases separated the two germline ends. The CDR3 consists of 15 residues. In nucleotides, the CDR3 is TGTGCCAGCAGCAAAGACCCACTCTCTGGAAACACCATATATTTT. This gives the protein CASSKDPLSGNTIYF. Complete variable domain (other parts from reference TRBV7-9 and TRBJ1-3): DTGVSQNPRHKITKRGQNVTFRCDPISEHNRLYWYRQTLGQGPEFLTYFQNEAQLEKSRLLSDRFSAERPKGSFSTLEIQRTEQGDSAMYLCASSKDPLSGNTIYFGEGSWLTVV.

The genes are TRBV30 and TRBJ2-1; 9 bases map to TRBD1. This CDR3 is 13 amino acids long. Unmatched junction bases numbered 6, after V lost 7 bases and J lost 5 bases. Germline loops: CDR1 GTSNPN, CDR2 SVGIG (reference sequence). CDR3 loop: CALSWTGDNEQFF. CDR3 sequence (DNA): TGTGCCTTATCATGGACAGGGGACAATGAGCAGTTCTTC.

Turning to this clonotype: The CDR3 does not end in the conserved phenylalanine or tryptophan, so this is likely a read error. CDR3: CASSQGNSWTGPYEQYL. Here the CDR3 DNA reads TGTGCCAGCAGCCAAGGAAACTCGTGGACAGGGCCCTACGAGCAGTACCTC. The V and J genes are TRBV3-1 and TRBJ2-7, with 8 bases matching TRBD1. V shed 1 base and J 2 bases; nucleotides not matched to a gene: 10. This CDR3 contains 17 residues. The germline V gene has CDR1 LGHDT and CDR2 YNNKEL (reference sequence).

This clonotype was found many times. V gene TRBV9 combines with J gene TRBJ2-3; 7 bases align to TRBD1. J lost 4 bases, V lost 3 bases, and 17 bases had no gene match. CDR3 size: 18 residues. The germline V gene has CDR1 SGDLS and CDR2 YYNGEE. The CDR3 DNA follows: TGTGCCAGCAGCGACCCGGGACAGCTAAACCTGGGTGCAGATACGCAGTATTTT. The encoded protein is CASSDPGQLNLGADTQYF.

The table lists this clonotype with many counts. The V gene is TRBV6-2 or TRBV6-3, the J gene TRBJ1-1, with D possibly matching TRBD1 (5 bases). The CDR3 is 15 amino acids. Germline V gives CDR1 MNHEY, CDR2 SVGEGT. Trimming took 5 bases from V and 1 from J, leaving 14 bases between them. The chain's CDR3 is CASSPTEGPNTEAFF. In DNA form, the CDR3 reads TGTGCCAGCAGTCCCACCGAGGGACCGAACACTGAAGCTTTCTTT.

This clonotype occurred a few times. The chain recombines TRBV6-1 with TRBJ2-7, with D hard to call. Trimming left V 7 bases short and J 1 base short, with 14 bases between. The germline CDR1 and CDR2 sequences are MNHNS and SASEGT. The CDR3 runs to 14 residues. As DNA, the CDR3 is TGTGCCAGCACGGTGGCGGATCCATCCTACGAGCAGTACTTC. It specifies CASTVADPSYEQYF.

Concerning this clonotype: One end of the junction is discordant with germline, which a read error may explain. The chain carries TRBV4-2 and TRBJ2-7, with 12 bases lining up with TRBD2. CDR3 size: 15 residues. CDR1 LGHNA and CDR2 YNFKEQ come from the germline V gene. The CDR3 DNA reads as TGTGCCGGCAGCCAAGAACTAGCGGGGGGCTACGAGCAGTACTTC. Amino acid sequence: CAGSQELAGGYEQYF.

The chain recombines TRBV19 with TRBJ1-1, with D possibly TRBD1 on 5 matching bases. The CDR3 has 11 amino acids. Trimming removed 8 bases from V and 6 bases from J, with 10 bases in between. Germline CDR1 is LNHDA and CDR2 is SQIVND (reference sequence). The CDR3 sequence is CASSGYAEAFF. CDR3 sequence (DNA): TGTGCCAGTTCAGGGTACGCTGAAGCTTTCTTT.

This clonotype was counted at least ten times. V and J are TRBV6-5 and TRBJ2-7; D unresolved. V was pared by 2 bases and J by 7 bases, with 15 bases between. The CDR3 runs to 14 residues. Germline loops: CDR1 MNHEY, CDR2 SVGAGI. CDR3 region: CASSYRLTTTEQYF. Written as DNA, the CDR3 is TGTGCCAGCAGTTACCGGTTAACAACGACGGAGCAGTACTTC.

This clonotype showed up just once. A much bigger clone sits one base away, suggesting this may be a read error. The rearrangement links TRBV2 to TRBJ1-5; unclear D gene. The germline V gene has CDR1 SNHLY and CDR2 FYNNEI. V was clipped by 10 bases and J by 2 bases, with 15 bases between them. The CDR3 is 14 residues long. In nucleotides, the CDR3 is TGTGCCACCGGACTCGACTCGGGCAATCAGCCCCAGCATTTT. It encodes CATGLDSGNQPQHF.

This clonotype appeared many times. The chain uses TRBV28 and TRBJ2-1, with D possibly called TRBD1 or TRBD2 (5 bases each). There are 16 residues in the CDR3. Germline CDR1 and CDR2: MDHEN and SYDVKM. Trimming removed 4 bases from V and 6 bases from J, with 19 bases in between. The CDR3 loop is CASSSPGRLASNEQFF. In DNA form, the CDR3 reads TGTGCCAGCAGTTCCCCGGGACGCTTAGCTTCCAATGAGCAGTTCTTC.

This clonotype was seen many times. CDR3 nucleotide sequence: TGTGCCAGCAGACTGGACATTCCCTCGAGCAATCAGCCCCAGCATTTT. Translation gives CASRLDIPSSNQPQHF. The chain joins TRBV27 to TRBJ1-5; a weak D match, TRBD1 (5 bases). V lost 6 bases to trimming and J lost 1 base, with 16 bases between them. The CDR3 extends over 16 amino acids. Germline V gives CDR1 MNHEY, CDR2 SMNVEV (reference sequence).

The chain employs TRBV15 and TRBJ2-7, with 15 bases fitting TRBD2. The CDR3 sequence is 16 residues long. V was pared by 6 bases and J by 5 bases, with 8 bases of the junction left unmatched. Germline V gene lookup returns CDR1 LNHNV and CDR2 YYDKDF (reference sequence). In nucleotides, the CDR3 is TGTGCCACCAGAAACTCGGGACTAGCGGGAGGCGACGAGCAGTACTTC. As protein: CATRNSGLAGGDEQYF.

V gene TRBV11-2 combines with J gene TRBJ2-7, with 9 bases aligning to TRBD1. Germline lookup yields CDR1 SGHAT and CDR2 FQNNGV. The CDR3 length is 15 residues. The V and J ends lost 2 bases and 7 bases, in that order; junction bases with no gene match: 9. CDR3 residues: CASSLPDRGVGEQYF. DNA for the CDR3: TGTGCCAGCAGCTTACCTGACAGGGGGGTAGGGGAGCAGTACTTC.

This clonotype was detected only a few times. This chain joins TRBV19 and TRBJ1-2; D call uncertain. V lost 0 bases to trimming and J lost 2 bases, with 4 bases between them. The germline V gene encodes CDR1 LNHDA and CDR2 SQIVND (reference sequence). This CDR3 has 13 residues. This CDR3 is CASSIDLNYGYTF. CDR3 nucleotide sequence: TGTGCCAGTAGTATAGATCTAAACTATGGCTACACCTTC.

Only a few counts were recorded for this clonotype. The rearrangement uses TRBV7-2 and TRBJ1-6; no reliable D call. CDR1 and CDR2 from the germline V gene are SGHTA and FQGNSA. This CDR3 spans 15 amino acids. With 1 base removed from V and 6 bases from J, the gap between germline ends came to 10 bases. The CDR3 reads CASSLVLVANSPLHF. The CDR3, as DNA: TGTGCCAGCAGCTTAGTCTTGGTCGCTAATTCACCCCTCCACTTT. Using reference TRBV7-2 and TRBJ1-6 for the parts outside the CDR3, the full variable domain is GAGVSQSPSNKVTEKGKDVELRCDPISGHTALYWYRQSLGQGLEFLIYFQGNSAPDKSGLPSDRFSAERTGGSVSTLTIQRTQQEDSAVYLCASSLVLVANSPLHFGNGTRLTVT.

This clonotype was observed many times. The CDR3, as DNA: TGTGCCAGCAGCCAGACGGGCGAGCAGTACTTC. As protein: CASSQTGEQYF. This chain joins TRBV7-9 and TRBJ2-7, with D hard to call. The CDR3 length is 11 residues. CDR1 is SEHNR, CDR2 FQNEAQ, per germline (reference sequence). V was pared by 5 bases and J by 6 bases, with 8 bases between.

The chain couples TRBV6-1 to TRBJ2-1; 11 bases agree with TRBD1. Per germline, CDR1 MNHNS and CDR2 SASEGT. Trimming at V came to 0 bases and at J to 6 bases, leaving 4 bases not matched to a gene. CDR3 size: 16 residues. The CDR3, as DNA: TGTGCCAGCAGTGAAGCGCCGGGACAGGGGGGCAATGAGCAGTTCTTC. It codes for CASSEAPGQGGNEQFF.

The sample holds many counts of this clonotype. This chain connects TRBV6-1 to TRBJ1-5; D gene ambiguous. V lost 9 bases and J lost 5, with 17 bases in between. The CDR3 sequence is 14 residues long. Germline values: CDR1 MNHNS, CDR2 SASEGT. CDR3 nucleotide sequence: TGTGCCAGACTTCCGAGCGGCGGAGATCAGCCCCAGCATTTT. Translating it yields CARLPSGGDQPQHF.

This clonotype has just a few counts. The V and J genes are TRBV29-1 and TRBJ2-1; D assignment may be TRBD1 or TRBD2 (7 bases each). CDR3 size: 17 residues. Trimming stripped 5 bases from V and 0 bases from J, with 20 bases between. CDR1 and CDR2 (germline): SQVTM, ANQGSEA. CDR3 sequence (DNA): TGCAGCGTTTACCTTCAAACAGGGGACTACTCCTACAATGAGCAGTTCTTC. It yields the protein CSVYLQTGDYSYNEQFF.

With regard to this clonotype: A read error may be the cause here, since a much bigger clone is one base away. J is TRBJ2-5 and V is TRBV2; D is unclear. The CDR3 contains 12 residues. Germline assignment: CDR1 SNHLY and CDR2 FYNNEI. DNA of the CDR3: TGTGCCAGCAGTGTTCGGCGAGAGTCCCAGTACTTC. As protein: CASSVRRESQYF.

This clonotype was counted ten times or more. The chain joins TRBV2 to TRBJ1-2; tentative D call: TRBD1 (5 bases). Deletions cut 8 bases from V and 5 bases from J, with 15 bases between. CDR1 and CDR2 (germline): SNHLY, FYNNEI. This CDR3 region has 13 residues. CDR3 sequence: CASGGEAGYGYTF. CDR3 bases: TGTGCCAGCGGGGGGGAGGCAGGATATGGCTACACCTTC.

The CDR3, as DNA: TGTGCCAGTAGTACTACAATCAAAGGCGGAACCTATGGCTACACCTTC. Its translation is CASSTTIKGGTYGYTF. This sequence joins TRBV19 and TRBJ1-2; D remains unclear. Per the germline V gene, CDR1 is LNHDA and CDR2 is SQIVND (reference sequence). The germline V and J ends were trimmed by 4 bases and 4 bases, with 19 bases remaining between them. The CDR3 loop spans 16 amino acids. Supplemented by reference TRBV19 and TRBJ1-2, the full variable domain reads DGGITQSPKYLFRKEGQNVTLSCEQNLNHDAMYWYRQDPGQGLRLIYYSQIVNDFQKGDIAEGYSVSREKKESFPLTVTSAQKNPTAFYLCASSTTIKGGTYGYTFGSGTRLTVV.

The chain recombines TRBV10-3 with TRBJ2-3; D is ambiguous. Germline lookup yields CDR1 ENHRY and CDR2 SYGVKD. The CDR3 runs to 14 residues. The germline V and J ends were trimmed by 0 bases and 1 base, with 5 bases remaining between them. CDR3 protein: CAISESGRTDTQYF. CDR3 nucleotide sequence: TGTGCCATCAGTGAGTCAGGGCGCACAGATACGCAGTATTTT.

This clonotype has just a few counts. The rearrangement joins TRBV30 to TRBJ1-5; 7 bases agree with TRBD1. Germline-derived CDR1 and CDR2 are GTSNPN and SVGIG (reference sequence). The junction had 3 bases not matched to a gene; V was cut back by 3 bases and J by 4 bases. This CDR3 has 13 residues. The CDR3 loop is CAWSRGRNQPQHF. The CDR3 DNA is TGTGCCTGGAGCAGGGGGAGGAATCAGCCCCAGCATTTT.

This clonotype was recorded many times. The chain employs TRBV28 and TRBJ1-6, with 9 bases matching TRBD1. Germline V CDR1 and CDR2: MDHEN, SYDVKM. This CDR3 spans 15 amino acids. V gave up 5 bases and J gave up 10 bases; unmatched junction bases: 9. CDR3 DNA sequence: TGTGCCAGCAGTCAACAGGGACAGGGATGGTCACCCCTCCACTTT. This encodes CASSQQGQGWSPLHF.

V gene TRBV2 combines with J gene TRBJ2-7; D unresolved. This CDR3 has 13 residues. V dropped 1 base and J dropped 2 bases, with 6 bases sitting between them. CDR1 SNHLY and CDR2 FYNNEI come from the germline V gene. In nucleotides, the CDR3 is TGTGCCAGCAGTGAAGAGGATACCTACGAGCAGTACTTC. The encoded protein is CASSEEDTYEQYF.

This clonotype occurred a few times. One base away lies a much larger clone, so this may be a sequencing read error. The chain is built from TRBV5-1 and TRBJ2-7; the D gene is possibly TRBD1 (6 bases). Germline values: CDR1 SGHRS, CDR2 YFSETQ. The CDR3 consists of 14 residues. CDR3 loop: CASSHRQDAYEQHF. The CDR3 DNA is TGTGCCAGCAGCCATAGACAGGACGCCTACGAGCAGCACTTC.

This clonotype has a count of ten or more. The rearrangement uses TRBV5-1 and TRBJ2-7; D not certain. CDR1 is SGHRS, CDR2 YFSETQ, per germline. V gave up 1 base and J gave up 2 bases, with 13 bases separating them. The CDR3 contains 15 residues. CDR3 amino acids: CASSLSELPTYEQYF. The CDR3 nucleotides are TGCGCCAGCAGCTTGAGCGAACTACCTACCTACGAGCAGTACTTC.